This section outlines one T cell receptor (beta chain) sequence together with its context. Ages ranged from about 18 to 100 years, with residence in approximately 25 US areas. A COVID-19 case had been met by exposed participants during the 2 weeks before study entry. The sample is drawn from a study of blood T cell repertoires in COVID-19. Study-level background: Collection of acute and convalescent COVID-19 samples took place in the United States, Italy and Spain.

The length of the CDR3 is 12 residues. V was trimmed by 4 bases and J by 13 bases, leaving 11 bases between them. Germline V gene data show CDR1 as MRHNA and CDR2 as SNTAGT. TCRdb keeps only in-frame clones here, not all; method: immunoSEQ multiplex PCR. The table records about 220,000 clones, about 90% of them present only once. Sequencing was performed on PBMCs or T cells enriched from blood (not recorded which). The gene calls are TRBV6-4 and TRBJ1-6; unclear D gene. This sequence was found in a man under 40 who had been exposed to COVID-19. The CDR3 nucleotides are TGTGCCAGCAGTGTCCGAGTTTTTCCCCTCCACTTT. Residues: CASSVRVFPLHF.